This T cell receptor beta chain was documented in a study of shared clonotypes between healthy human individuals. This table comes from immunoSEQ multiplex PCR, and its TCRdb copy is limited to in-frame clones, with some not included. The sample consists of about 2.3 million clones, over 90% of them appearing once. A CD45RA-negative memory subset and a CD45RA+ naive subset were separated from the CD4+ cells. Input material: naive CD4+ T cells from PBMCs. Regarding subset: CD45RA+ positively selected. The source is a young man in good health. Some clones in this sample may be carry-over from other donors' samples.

The CDR3: CACSPRGPTAFF. For the CDR3, the DNA is TGTGCCTGCTCCCCCCGGGGTCCCACGGCTTTCTTT. The J gene is TRBJ1-1, the V gene TRBV30; D remains unclear. Trimming removed 6 bases from V and 11 bases from J, with 19 bases in between. The CDR3 runs 12 residues. Germline V gives CDR1 GTSNPN, CDR2 SVGIG (reference sequence).